Detailed here is one T cell receptor beta chain. Its antigen remains unidentified. Within one base of it there is no much larger clone, and no base qualities were kept. These data originate in a study of T cell clones after liver transplantation (dated by TCRdb to 2018 to 2020). Concerning the study at large: Samples were obtained from ITN030ST, a randomized trial in which withdrawal of immunosuppression was attempted within 2 years of liver transplantation. As an antigen-independent comparator for donor-reactive sequences, third party-reactive TCRbeta sequences were also identified from pre-transplant MLRs. Tolerance was defined as complete withdrawal of immunosuppression for at least one year without a rise in liver enzymes beyond twice the upper limit of normal. After a pre-transplant mixed lymphocyte reaction, TCRbeta sequencing was used to pinpoint donor-reactive T cell clones, which were subsequently tracked in post-transplant blood. No induction therapy was given to the subjects, and standard immunosuppression was administered until randomization at 12-24 months post-transplant. Of the eight recipients, a few were HCV-positive, while the remaining recipients had been transplanted for non-autoimmune, non-viral indications. Blood samples were collected pre-transplant, then pre-randomization ahead of withdrawal, and finally post-randomization once withdrawal had either been completed or failed. A cohort of 8 liver transplant recipients was studied, of whom 3 were classified as tolerant and 5 as non-tolerant.

On the study overall, not on this receptor specifically: Without allograft tissue specimens, donor-reactive T cells may have migrated into the graft rather than being deleted. When repertoire turnover was taken into account, detection of donor-reactive sequences was significantly reduced in 7 of 8 subjects for CD4 and in 8 of 8 subjects for CD8. The conclusions were preliminary, being limited by small, heterogeneous patient numbers and by non-standardized post-transplant time points. In 5 of 8 subjects, circulating donor-reactive CD4 TCRbeta sequences decreased significantly after transplant, regardless of tolerance or HCV status. Donor-reactive sequences decreased more than third party-reactive sequences, which suggests partial antigen-specific deletion that was not related to withdrawal success. In a couple of subjects, low numbers of available donor cells limited the measurable donor-reactive repertoire.

High-throughput TCRbeta CDR3 sequencing of frozen genomic DNA was performed by immunoSEQ, with PCR amplification, mapping, bias correction and internal controls included. As for how the authors treated the data: Productive rearrangements were kept, and unique TCRbeta sequences were defined by CDR3 nucleotide sequence plus V and J gene. Donor-reactive sequences required at least 5-fold expansion in CFSE-low cells versus unstimulated pre-transplant cells and at least 0.01% frequency. Minimum frequency thresholds were set for each subject based on the unstimulated sample with the lowest template count, ensuring at least 90% detection power. Repertoire turnover was measured by Jensen-Shannon divergence between the top 1000 TCRbeta sequences post- and pre-transplant. Changes in detection of donor-reactive sequences were tested with two-sided Fisher's exact tests. Sourced from immuneACCESS, this table was stored by TCRdb with only in-frame sequences that have V and J called. A share of the clones is absent; for the studies checked, an unresolved V gene accounts for under half, and the remainder has no known explanation. That table supplies the V and J calls and clone size; D and trimming were determined from the DNA. The sample contains tens of thousands of clones, 80% to 95% of them found a single time. In total, the top ten clones hold over 0.75% of the sample.

Measured from the cysteine to the phenylalanine, the CDR3 is 13 residues long. Only CDR3 DNA is held: 39 bases, read in frame from base 1. V and J are truncated by 6 bases and 5 bases respectively, leaving an intervening sequence of 13 bases. Reading the germline V gene (reference sequence) gives CDR1 LNHDA and CDR2 SQIVND. Thawed unstimulated PBMCs were stained for CD3, CD4 and CD8 and FACS-sorted into CD3+CD4+ and CD3+CD8+ populations. All 8 studied subjects were randomized to immunosuppression withdrawal. The Qiagen DNeasy Blood and Tissue Kit was used for genomic DNA isolation. This clonotype was obtained from a human patient who received a liver transplant. Some T cells seen after a transplant may have their origin in the graft donor. The sample consisted of CD4+ T cells from blood, taken approximately 25 months after liver transplant. The V and J segments used are TRBV19 and TRBJ1-1; tentative D gene TRBD1, with 5 bases matching. The bases read TGTGCCAGTAGCGTAGAGGGGCCTACTGAAGCTTTCTTT. Translated, this is CASSVEGPTEAFF.